Shown below are 32 T cell receptor beta chains from a single sample sequenced in a study of response to subunit inactivated influenza vaccine. TCRdb re-analysed the RT-PCR reads in MiXCR, keeping a single row per CDR3 protein. The top ten clones hold roughly 7.6% of a sample with 600,000 to 850,000 distinct CDR3 sequences, 12% to 15% of them seen once. Sequenced material: PBMCs from blood, taken 14 days before vaccination. The receptors were sampled from a man in his forties or fifties who received an inactivated influenza vaccine.

Of note for this clonotype: Compared with germline, one end of the junction differs, possibly owing to a read error. The gene calls are TRBV20-1 and TRBJ1-1, with TRBD1 identical over 10 bases. The CDR3 sequence is 13 residues long. Per germline, CDR1 DFQATT and CDR2 SNEGSKA (reference sequence). The CDR3 is CSARGTGDTEAFF. CDR3 coding DNA: TGCAGTGCCAGAGGGACAGGGGACACTGAAGCTTTCTTT.

The chain links TRBV7-6 to TRBJ2-7, with a weak D call TRBD1 (6 bases). Trimming removed 4 bases from V and 3 bases from J, with 10 bases in between. This CDR3 region has 13 residues. The germline V gene has CDR1 SGHVS and CDR2 FNYEAQ. This CDR3 is CASSYQQGYEQYF. For the CDR3, the DNA is TGTGCCAGCAGCTACCAACAGGGCTACGAGCAGTACTTC.

In regard to this clonotype: One end of the junction is discordant with germline, which a read error may explain. This sequence joins TRBV7-9 and TRBJ2-7; 12 bases are a match to TRBD1. Germline assignment: CDR1 SEHNR and CDR2 FQNEAQ (reference sequence). The CDR3 length is 13 residues. CDR3 nucleotide sequence: TGTGCCAGCAGCTTAGGATGGGACAGGGGGCTCACCTTC. This gives the protein CASSLGWDRGLTF.

The chain joins TRBV7-9 to TRBJ2-7; 8 nucleotides align to TRBD1. Trimming removed 3 bases from V and 5 bases from J; junction bases left unmatched: 9. CDR3 length equals 15 residues. CDR1 is SEHNR and CDR2 is FQNEAQ in the germline V gene (reference sequence). The CDR3 protein is CASSFTGQGEDEQYF. CDR3 sequence (DNA): TGTGCCAGCAGCTTTACAGGACAGGGAGAAGACGAGCAGTACTTC.

At least ten counts were recorded for this clonotype. A clone one base away is much larger, so this may be a read error. V usage is TRBV3-1 and J usage is TRBJ2-3; D not certain. Germline values: CDR1 LGHDT, CDR2 YNNKEL (reference sequence). V lost 1 base to trimming and J lost 6 bases, with 2 bases between them. The CDR3 is 11 amino acids. The CDR3 loop reads CASSQVDTQYF. CDR3 bases: TGTGCCAGCAGCCAAGTTGATACGCAGTATTTT.

V is TRBV27 and J is TRBJ2-7, with 8 nucleotides matching TRBD2. With 5 bases clipped from V and 6 bases from J, the junction kept 9 bases outside the gene matches. CDR3 length equals 14 residues. From germline, CDR1 is MNHEY and CDR2 SMNVEV (reference sequence). CDR3 loop: CASSGGLASSEQYF. Here the CDR3 DNA reads TGTGCCAGCAGTGGAGGACTAGCCTCTTCCGAGCAGTACTTC.

This clonotype has just a few counts. The rearrangement joins TRBV4-3 to TRBJ1-4; possible D gene TRBD1, 6 bases. Trimming stripped 0 bases from V and 7 bases from J, with 12 bases between. The CDR3 consists of 15 residues. Germline loops: CDR1 LGHNA, CDR2 YSLEER. The CDR3 DNA is TGCGCCAGCAGCCAAGATAGGGGGTCAGGTGAAAAACTGTTTTTT. Encoded protein: CASSQDRGSGEKLFF.

This clonotype has a handful of counts. The chain recombines TRBV10-1 with TRBJ2-5; D not resolved. Germline assignment: CDR1 WNHNN and CDR2 SYGVQD (reference sequence). Trimming left V 0 bases short and J 6 bases short, with 5 bases between. The CDR3 is 12 amino acids. The CDR3 nucleotides read TGCGCCAGCAGTGAGTCTAAAAAGACCCAGTACTTC. Translation gives CASSESKKTQYF.

This clonotype has more than one count but fewer than ten. A single base separates this from a much larger clone, so it may be a read error. The chain joins TRBV20-1 to TRBJ2-1; D perhaps matches TRBD2 (6 bases). The CDR3 is made up of 13 amino acids. Germline V gene sequence: CDR1 DFQATT, CDR2 SNEGSKA (reference sequence). V lost 7 bases and J lost 6, with 16 bases in between. The CDR3 loop is CSVPGLRGNEQFF. The DNA of the CDR3 is TGCAGTGTGCCGGGACTTCGAGGCAATGAGCAGTTCTTC.

The table lists this clonotype with a few counts. The chain joins TRBV28 to TRBJ2-2, with no clear D. The CDR3 length is 12 residues. V lost 3 bases, J lost 9 bases, and 8 bases lay in between. Germline V gives CDR1 MDHEN, CDR2 SYDVKM. DNA for the CDR3: TGTGCCAGCAGTTTGTGGCTCAGGGAGCTGTTTTTT. It is translated as CASSLWLRELFF.

This clonotype was observed a handful of times. The V and J genes are TRBV4-1 and TRBJ1-2; TRBD1 is a possible D gene (6 bases). Germline assignment: CDR1 MGHRA and CDR2 YSYEKL. The CDR3 extends over 16 amino acids. The V end was cut by 1 base, the J end by 2 bases, with 14 bases between. The CDR3 bases are TGCGCCAGCAGCCAAGGGGGGGGGCGTGGGAACTATGGCTACACCTTC. It codes for CASSQGGGRGNYGYTF.

V usage is TRBV11-2 and J usage is TRBJ2-3, with 13 bases identical to TRBD2. CDR1 and CDR2 (germline): SGHAT, FQNNGV. This CDR3 has 16 amino acids. The V gene end was trimmed by 4 bases and the J gene end by 4 bases; junction bases not matched to a gene: 5. Written as DNA, the CDR3 is TGTGCCAGCAGCTCGGGACTAGCGGGATACCCAGATACGCAGTATTTT. Translation: CASSSGLAGYPDTQYF. Supplemented by reference TRBV11-2 and TRBJ2-3, the full variable domain reads EAGVAQSPRYKIIEKRQSVAFWCNPISGHATLYWYQQILGQGPKLLIQFQNNGVVDDSQLPKDRFSAERLKGVDSTLKIQPAKLEDSAVYLCASSSGLAGYPDTQYFGPGTRLTVL.

In its sample, this clonotype was seen a few times. The chain is built from TRBV19 and TRBJ2-1; D is unresolved. The CDR3 has 16 amino acids. CDR1 and CDR2 (germline): LNHDA, SQIVND (reference sequence). Between the trimmed V and J ends, which lost 3 bases and 4 bases, there was a span of 16 bases. The CDR3 bases are TGTGCCAGTAGTATTCTGGGTCTATCTCTGTACAATGAGCAGTTCTTC. It codes for CASSILGLSLYNEQFF.

The chain couples TRBV7-9 to TRBJ1-4; D is unresolved. Trimming stripped 5 bases from V and 6 bases from J, with 10 bases between. This CDR3 has 13 residues. Germline CDR1 reads SEHNR; CDR2 reads FQNEAQ (reference sequence). The CDR3 coding sequence is TGTGCCAGCAGCGCCCCCGCAGATGAAAAACTGTTTTTT. Its protein is CASSAPADEKLFF.

This clonotype was observed a handful of times. The chain links TRBV10-3 to TRBJ2-6; D may correspond to TRBD1 or TRBD2 (5 bases each). The CDR3 is 16 residues long. Trimming left V 6 bases short and J 0 bases short, with 12 bases between. Germline V lookup: CDR1 ENHRY, CDR2 SYGVKD. The CDR3 coding sequence is TGTGCCATCAGACCCCCAGGGACCTCTGGGGCCAACGTCCTGACTTTC. It translates to CAIRPPGTSGANVLTF.

This chain links TRBV20-1 with TRBJ1-3, with 7 bases aligning to TRBD1. The CDR3 has 14 amino acids. With 3 bases clipped from V and 5 bases from J, the junction kept 7 bases outside the gene matches. Germline V CDR1 and CDR2: DFQATT, SNEGSKA (reference sequence). The CDR3 spells CSASFGGQRNTIYF. The CDR3 DNA sequence: TGCAGTGCTAGTTTCGGGGGACAGAGAAACACCATATATTTT.

This clonotype was found a few times. This chain connects TRBV4-3 to TRBJ1-1, with D unresolved. The CDR3 totals 16 residues. With 0 bases removed from V and 3 bases from J, the gap between germline ends came to 14 bases. Germline V gene lookup returns CDR1 LGHNA and CDR2 YSLEER. In DNA form, the CDR3 reads TGCGCCAGCAGCCAAGAGCCTTTGCGGGCCTACACTGAAGCTTTCTTT. It codes for CASSQEPLRAYTEAFF.

This chain links TRBV29-1 with TRBJ2-7, with 9 positions matching TRBD1. The length of the CDR3 is 15 residues. Losses at the gene ends were 0 bases for V and 3 bases for J; bases not matched to a gene: 6. The germline gives CDR1 SQVTM, CDR2 ANQGSEA. CDR3 bases: TGCAGCGTTGAAGATCTTGGGACAGGGCGCTACGAGCAGTACTTC. It specifies CSVEDLGTGRYEQYF.

This clonotype was seen a few times. This chain joins TRBV20-1 and TRBJ2-7; 11 positions match TRBD1. The J segment lost 5 bases and the V segment lost 6 bases, leaving 9 bases of the junction unmatched. The CDR3 loop spans 14 amino acids. CDR1 is DFQATT, CDR2 SNEGSKA, per germline (reference sequence). The CDR3 protein is CSATGTGGTHEQYF. Here the CDR3 DNA reads TGCAGTGCGACCGGGACAGGGGGGACCCACGAGCAGTACTTC.

This clonotype was recorded a few times. The genes are TRBV28 and TRBJ1-1; 7 bases are a match to TRBD1. Germline trimming cut 5 bases from V and 2 bases from J; bases unmatched to any gene: 8. Looked up from germline, CDR1 is MDHEN and CDR2 is SYDVKM. The CDR3 is made up of 15 amino acids. The DNA for the CDR3 is TGTGCCAGCAGTCCCGGGGACAGAGAAAACACTGAAGCTTTCTTT. The encoded protein is CASSPGDRENTEAFF.

This clonotype was seen at least ten times. V usage is TRBV20-1 and J usage is TRBJ2-3; 11 bases agree with TRBD2. Germline-derived CDR1 and CDR2 are DFQATT and SNEGSKA (reference sequence). The V and J ends lost 6 bases and 1 base, in that order; junction bases with no gene match: 9. The CDR3 is 16 amino acids. The CDR3 is CSATALLAGGTDTQYF. DNA for the CDR3: TGCAGTGCCACCGCCCTACTAGCGGGGGGCACAGATACGCAGTATTTT.

This clonotype was seen more than once but under ten times. V is TRBV13 and J is TRBJ2-7, with TRBD2 identical over 9 bases. The CDR3 is made up of 19 amino acids. V gave up 1 base and J gave up 0 bases; unmatched junction bases: 13. In germline, CDR1 is PRHDT, CDR2 FYEKMQ (reference sequence). Written as DNA, the CDR3 is TGTGCCAGCAGCTTAGCTTTTTTGCGGGAGGGAAGGGACTCCTACGAGCAGTACTTC. Translating gives CASSLAFLREGRDSYEQYF.

The V call is TRBV4-3, the J call TRBJ2-1, with TRBD2 identical over 13 bases. CDR3 length equals 19 residues. V was pared by 2 bases and J by 4 bases, with 11 bases of the junction left unmatched. CDR1 LGHNA and CDR2 YSLEER come from the germline V gene. Here the CDR3 reads CASSQRLTGTSGIYNEQFF. DNA for the CDR3: TGCGCCAGCAGCCAACGCTTAACCGGGACTAGCGGGATTTACAATGAGCAGTTCTTC.

This chain joins TRBV7-9 and TRBJ2-3; D is undetermined. The CDR3 runs to 16 residues. With 5 bases removed from V and 5 bases from J, the gap between germline ends came to 20 bases. In germline, CDR1 is SEHNR, CDR2 FQNEAQ (reference sequence). The CDR3 DNA is TGTGCCAGCAGCACCCCAAGTGGCGCTGGAAGAGATACGCAGTATTTT. This sequence encodes CASSTPSGAGRDTQYF.

This clonotype was picked up a small number of times. The J gene is TRBJ2-7, the V gene TRBV12-3 or TRBV12-4, with 9 nucleotides matching TRBD1. The CDR3 extends over 16 amino acids. The junction had 7 bases not matched to a gene; V was cut back by 2 bases and J by 2 bases. CDR3 region: CASSLPAGTGTYEQYF. The CDR3 DNA is TGTGCCAGCAGTTTACCGGCCGGGACAGGGACCTACGAGCAGTACTTC.

The V call is TRBV20-1, the J call TRBJ2-1; 9 bases fit TRBD1. V trimming: 5 bases; J trimming: 5 bases; junction bases outside the gene matches: 7. The germline gives CDR1 DFQATT, CDR2 SNEGSKA (reference sequence). The CDR3 covers 14 residues. The CDR3 bases are TGCAGTGCTGACCGGGACAGGGCTGACAATGAGCAGTTCTTC. Translating it yields CSADRDRADNEQFF.

Note on this clonotype: A much more abundant neighbour one base away suggests this may be a read error. The gene calls are TRBV6-5 and TRBJ1-1; TRBD1 matches 9 bases. The CDR3 has 14 amino acids. Germline V gene data show CDR1 as MNHEY and CDR2 as SVGAGI. The CDR3 bases are TGTACCAGCAGTTACTCGGGACAGGGAACTGAAGCTTTCTTT. This translates into CTSSYSGQGTEAFF.

The CDR3 DNA is TGCAGCGTTGAAAAGCTAATCTCCTACAATGAGCAGTTCTTC. The encoded protein is CSVEKLISYNEQFF. This chain connects TRBV29-1 to TRBJ2-1; D gene uncertain. V lost 2 bases to trimming and J lost 0 bases, with 8 bases between them. The CDR3 runs 14 residues. The V gene's germline CDR1 is SQVTM and CDR2 ANQGSEA.

This clonotype was detected only a few times. This sequence joins TRBV20-1 and TRBJ2-7, with D unresolved. V gave up 0 bases and J gave up 5 bases, with 11 bases separating them. The CDR3 is 13 residues long. The V gene's germline CDR1 is DFQATT and CDR2 SNEGSKA (reference sequence). DNA for the CDR3: TGCAGTGCTAGAGATGCCAACTGGAACGAGCAGTACTTC. Amino acids: CSARDANWNEQYF.

This clonotype was counted a few times. V gene TRBV12-3 or TRBV12-4 combines with J gene TRBJ1-2; maybe TRBD1 (5 bases). The CDR3 is 15 amino acids. The V end was cut by 1 base, the J end by 0 bases, with 9 bases between. In DNA, the CDR3 is TGTGCCAGCAGTTTAGTTAGGGGAACTAACTATGGCTACACCTTC. Amino acid sequence: CASSLVRGTNYGYTF.

This clonotype was counted only a few times. The chain employs TRBV28 and TRBJ2-7, with TRBD1 as a possible D gene (6 bases). CDR1 MDHEN and CDR2 SYDVKM come from the germline V gene. CDR3 length equals 13 residues. Trimming shortened V by 4 bases and J by 4 bases, and 11 bases separated the two germline ends. The CDR3 DNA reads TGTGCCAGCAGTTGGGGACATTCTTACGAGCAGTACTTC. As protein: CASSWGHSYEQYF.

This clonotype turned up a few times. J is TRBJ1-1 and V is TRBV20-1; no definite D call. The CDR3 totals 13 residues. Trimming removed 3 bases at V and 2 bases at J, with 10 bases between. Germline V lookup: CDR1 DFQATT, CDR2 SNEGSKA (reference sequence). CDR3 sequence (DNA): TGCAGTGCTAGGATAACAGCTAACACTGAAGCTTTCTTT. It encodes CSARITANTEAFF.